The 31 T cell receptor beta chains listed next were all sequenced from one sample in a study of blood T cell repertoires in COVID-19. TCRdb's table, derived via immunoSEQ multiplex PCR, lists solely in-frame clones and lacks some. The data hold 150,000 to 200,000 clones, with roughly four fifths observed a single time. Sequencing used peripheral blood. The receptors here all came from a woman aged 40 to 50 with acute or convalescent COVID-19.

The chain carries TRBV5-1 and TRBJ2-7; 7 positions agree with TRBD1. Trimming took 7 bases from V and 2 from J; bases not matched to a gene: 6. The length of the CDR3 is 13 residues. Germline loops: CDR1 SGHRS, CDR2 YFSETQ. CDR3 region: CASRATGTYEQYF. CDR3 nucleotide sequence: TGCGCCAGCCGAGCGACAGGGACCTACGAGCAGTACTTC. The full variable domain, with the rest looked up from reference TRBV5-1 and TRBJ2-7, is KAGVTQTPRYLIKTRGQQVTLSCSPISGHRSVSWYQQTPGQGLQFLFEYFSETQRNKGNFPGRFSGRQFSNSRSEMNVSTLELGDSALYLCASRATGTYEQYFGPGTRLTVT.

The rearrangement uses TRBV6-1 and TRBJ2-3, with 7 bases matching TRBD1. Losses at the gene ends were 0 bases for V and 2 bases for J; bases not matched to a gene: 2. Germline CDR1 and CDR2: MNHNS and SASEGT. This CDR3 has 15 amino acids. CDR3 coding DNA: TGTGCCAGCAGTGAAGCGGGACAGTCCACAGATACGCAGTATTTT. Translating it yields CASSEAGQSTDTQYF.

V and J are TRBV18 and TRBJ1-1, with a tentative D call TRBD1 (5 bases). Trimming removed 0 bases from V and 5 bases from J, with 13 bases in between. CDR1 is KGHSH and CDR2 is LQKENI in the germline V gene. The CDR3 runs 15 residues. CDR3 DNA sequence: TGTGCCAGCTCACCACCACAGGTGAGGTGGACTGAAGCTTTCTTT. Translated: CASSPPQVRWTEAFF.

The V and J genes are TRBV3-1 (or the pseudogene TRBV3-2) and TRBJ1-4; TRBD1 is a possible D gene (6 bases). Germline assignment: CDR1 LGHDT and CDR2 YNNKEL (reference sequence). CDR3 size: 15 residues. The ends were cut back, 4 bases at V and 0 bases at J, with 9 bases in the middle. In nucleotides, the CDR3 is TGTGCCAGCAGCCCCGGACAGTCAACTAATGAAAAACTGTTTTTT. The encoded protein is CASSPGQSTNEKLFF.

The J gene is TRBJ1-1, the V gene TRBV6-1; tentatively, D is TRBD1 (5 bases). Germline V gene lookup returns CDR1 MNHNS and CDR2 SASEGT. V gave up 2 bases and J gave up 2 bases, with 6 bases separating them. The CDR3 has 13 amino acids. The CDR3 bases are TGTGCCAGCAGTGAAAGGGGTAACACTGAAGCTTTCTTT. Protein sequence: CASSERGNTEAFF.

This chain connects TRBV28 to TRBJ1-4; D is perhaps TRBD1 (5 bases). CDR1 is MDHEN and CDR2 is SYDVKM in the germline V gene. The CDR3 contains 11 residues. Trimming removed 6 bases from V and 12 bases from J, with 11 bases in between. CDR3 protein: CASRSGGELFF. CDR3 sequence (DNA): TGTGCCAGCAGAAGCGGGGGGGAACTGTTTTTT.

The chain is built from TRBV4-1 and TRBJ2-6; 10 bases match TRBD2. From germline, CDR1 is MGHRA and CDR2 YSYEKL. Unmatched junction bases numbered 8, after V lost 3 bases and J lost 0 bases. This CDR3 region has 19 residues. The CDR3 nucleotides are TGCGCCAGCAGCCAGCTCCGGACTAGCGGACGCTCTGGGGCCAACGTCCTGACTTTC. Amino acids: CASSQLRTSGRSGANVLTF.

This chain joins TRBV19 and TRBJ2-1; D might be TRBD2 (5 bases). Germline V CDR1 and CDR2: LNHDA, SQIVND (reference sequence). The CDR3 has 16 amino acids. Trimming shortened V by 7 bases and J by 3 bases, and 19 bases separated the two germline ends. The CDR3 here is CASNPRPGYYYNEQFF. The DNA for the CDR3 is TGTGCCAGTAACCCACGGCCGGGATACTACTACAATGAGCAGTTCTTC. Supplemented by reference TRBV19 and TRBJ2-1, the full variable domain reads DGGITQSPKYLFRKEGQNVTLSCEQNLNHDAMYWYRQDPGQGLRLIYYSQIVNDFQKGDIAEGYSVSREKKESFPLTVTSAQKNPTAFYLCASNPRPGYYYNEQFFGPGTRLTVL.

The J gene is TRBJ2-7, the V gene TRBV7-2, with D maybe TRBD2 (7 bases). The CDR3 sequence is 16 residues long. Per germline, CDR1 SGHTA and CDR2 FQGNSA. V shed 5 bases and J shed 3 bases, with 20 bases lying between them. The CDR3 spells CASSPSGGATNYEQYF. The CDR3 DNA sequence: TGTGCCAGCAGCCCATCGGGGGGCGCGACGAACTACGAGCAGTACTTC.

This clone was seen only once. The chain has TRBV27 and TRBJ2-3; D is possibly TRBD1 (6 bases). Per the germline V gene, CDR1 is MNHEY and CDR2 is SMNVEV (reference sequence). The CDR3 runs 13 residues. Trimming took 7 bases from V and 6 from J, leaving 14 bases between them. CDR3 residues: CASTNTGSDTQYF. The CDR3 DNA reads TGTGCCAGCACCAATACAGGGTCTGATACGCAGTATTTT.

This clone was seen just once. This chain links TRBV21-1 with TRBJ2-5; the DNA was not used to check the table's D call, TRBD1. TRBV21-1 is a listed pseudogene. CDR3 length: 17 residues. DNA for the CDR3: TGTGCCAGCAGCAAATTGCAGGACAGGGAAGGCGGCGAGACCCAGTACTTC. Encoded protein: CASSKLQDREGGETQYF.

The chain couples TRBV30 to TRBJ2-4; 7 bases are shared with TRBD1. The CDR3 extends over 16 amino acids. The V segment lost 0 bases and the J segment 4 bases; nucleotides outside the gene matches: 9. Germline V gene lookup returns CDR1 GTSNPN and CDR2 SVGIG (reference sequence). This chain's CDR3 is CAWSVERTGGKNIQYF. For the CDR3, the DNA is TGTGCCTGGAGTGTCGAGAGGACAGGCGGTAAAAACATTCAGTACTTC.

The rearrangement joins TRBV5-1 to TRBJ2-5; TRBD2 might be the D (6 bases). Germline V CDR1 and CDR2: SGHRS, YFSETQ. V lost 3 bases and J lost 0, with 9 bases in between. This CDR3 contains 14 residues. The CDR3 reads CASSSPGDQETQYF. The DNA of the CDR3 is TGCGCCAGCAGCTCCCCGGGAGACCAAGAGACCCAGTACTTC.

The chain joins TRBV5-6 to TRBJ1-2; the D is unclear. V lost 0 bases and J lost 8, with 17 bases in between. Per the germline V gene, CDR1 is SGHDT and CDR2 is YYEEEE. This CDR3 is 15 amino acids long. The CDR3: CASSLVEGGFRGYTF. In DNA, the CDR3 is TGTGCCAGCAGCTTGGTGGAGGGAGGTTTCCGGGGCTACACCTTC.

The chain is built from TRBV7-8 and TRBJ1-6, with D uncertain. V gave up 1 base and J gave up 6 bases, with 7 bases separating them. Per germline, CDR1 SGHVS and CDR2 FQNEAQ. This CDR3 comprises 14 residues. CDR3 sequence reads: CASSLGASNSPLHF. The CDR3 DNA is TGTGCCAGCAGCTTAGGGGCCAGTAATTCACCCCTCCACTTT. The entire variable domain, with the rest obtained from reference TRBV7-8 and TRBJ1-6, is as follows: GAGVSQSPRYKVAKRGQDVALRCDPISGHVSLFWYQQALGQGPEFLTYFQNEAQLDKSGLPSDRFFAERPEGSVSTLKIQRTQQEDSAVYLCASSLGASNSPLHFGNGTRLTVT.

The table lists this clone with a few counts. The chain uses TRBV15 and TRBJ2-3; D remains ambiguous. V lost 4 bases and J lost 3, with 5 bases in between. The CDR3 has 12 residues. Germline values: CDR1 LNHNV, CDR2 YYDKDF (reference sequence). The CDR3 loop reads CATSIQTDTQYF. The CDR3 DNA reads as TGTGCCACCAGCATCCAAACAGATACGCAGTATTTT.

The rearrangement links TRBV6-5 to TRBJ2-3; 10 bases map to TRBD2. V shed 6 bases and J 11 bases; nucleotides not matched to a gene: 14. This CDR3 has 15 residues. CDR1 is MNHEY and CDR2 is SVGAGI in the germline V gene. This CDR3 is CASSLAVAGGQEQYF. CDR3 sequence (DNA): TGTGCCAGCAGCCTCGCGGTAGCGGGGGGCCAAGAGCAGTATTTT.

The chain has TRBV6-5 and TRBJ2-7, with 7 bases lining up with TRBD1. Per germline, CDR1 MNHEY and CDR2 SVGAGI. V shed 5 bases and J 5 bases; nucleotides not matched to a gene: 9. CDR3 length: 14 residues. CDR3 bases: TGTGCCAGCAGTCAACAGGGGCAGTCCAACGAGCAGTACTTC. This translates into CASSQQGQSNEQYF.

The J gene is TRBJ1-2, the V gene TRBV6-6, with 7 bases aligning to TRBD1. This CDR3 has 13 residues. Germline V lookup: CDR1 MNHNY, CDR2 SVGAGI (reference sequence). V shed 6 bases, J shed 7 bases, and the junction held 8 bases outside the gene matches. The CDR3 spells CASSLDRDRGYTF. CDR3 bases: TGTGCCAGCAGCCTAGACAGGGATCGTGGCTACACCTTC.

Remarks on this clone: Its ends do not fully match the called genes, so a read error is possible. The genes are TRBV7-2 and TRBJ1-2, with TRBD1 as a possible D gene (5 bases). The CDR3 has 14 residues. The germline V gene encodes CDR1 SGHTA and CDR2 FQGNSA. The CDR3 DNA is TGTGCCAGCACCCCCGGGGGACGGCCGGAAAGTCTCTCCTTC. Translated: CASTPGGRPESLSF.

The chain has TRBV5-4 and TRBJ2-1; 9 bases are shared with TRBD2. The CDR3 is 17 amino acids. Germline trimming cut 1 base from V and 2 bases from J; bases unmatched to any gene: 7. Germline V gene data show CDR1 as SGHNT and CDR2 as YYREEE (reference sequence). The CDR3 loop reads CASSLYPSGKAYNEQFF. The CDR3 DNA reads as TGTGCCAGCAGCTTGTATCCTAGCGGGAAAGCCTACAATGAGCAGTTCTTC.

Points on this clone: The junction shows a germline mismatch at one end, possibly a read error. The chain combines TRBV7-2 with TRBJ2-2; D perhaps matches TRBD2 (5 bases). Per germline, CDR1 SGHTA and CDR2 FQGNSA. This CDR3 has 15 amino acids. The DNA for the CDR3 is TGTGCCAGCAGCTACCAGACGGGGAACGCCGGGGAGCTGTTTTTT. Protein sequence: CASSYQTGNAGELFF.

This clone is a singleton in its sample. The genes are TRBV6-5 and TRBJ1-1, with 11 bases aligning to TRBD1. Germline lookup yields CDR1 MNHEY and CDR2 SVGAGI. This CDR3 has 16 residues. V was pared by 4 bases and J by 0 bases, with 4 bases of the junction left unmatched. In nucleotides, the CDR3 is TGTGCCAGCAGTTCTCGGACAGGGGGCTTGAACACTGAAGCTTTCTTT. Its translation is CASSSRTGGLNTEAFF.

The V call is TRBV6-5, the J call TRBJ1-5; D is perhaps TRBD1 (6 bases). CDR3 length equals 15 residues. Germline V lookup: CDR1 MNHEY, CDR2 SVGAGI. With 9 bases removed from V and 0 bases from J, the gap between germline ends came to 15 bases. CDR3 protein: CASSMDSYSNQPQHF. As DNA, the CDR3 is TGTGCCAGTTCTATGGACAGTTATAGCAATCAGCCCCAGCATTTT.

This clone was recorded only once. The rearrangement joins TRBV28 to TRBJ2-7; a weak D match, TRBD1 (5 bases). The CDR3 loop spans 12 amino acids. Germline-derived CDR1 and CDR2 are MDHEN and SYDVKM. Trimming took off 3 bases at V and 5 bases at J, with 8 bases between the two ends. The CDR3 protein is CASSLDINEQYF. The CDR3 coding sequence is TGTGCCAGCAGTTTGGACATTAACGAGCAGTACTTC.

The chain combines TRBV2 with TRBJ2-5; 8 bases are shared with TRBD2. The CDR3 has 13 residues. The ends lost 6 bases at V and 6 bases at J; junction bases unmatched: 6. From germline, CDR1 is SNHLY and CDR2 FYNNEI. CDR3 sequence (DNA): TGTGCCAGCAGCGTAGCGGGGACAAAGACCCAGTACTTC. Translating it yields CASSVAGTKTQYF.

This chain uses TRBV4-1 with TRBJ1-5; D not certain. Trimming took 1 base from V and 1 from J, leaving 5 bases between them. Germline CDR1 reads MGHRA; CDR2 reads YSYEKL. The CDR3 totals 14 residues. CDR3 sequence (DNA): TGCGCCAGCAGCCAAGTAGAGAGCAATCAGCCCCAGCATTTT. It yields the protein CASSQVESNQPQHF.

CDR3 coding DNA: TGTGCCAGCATGAAAACGGGGGTGAACACTGAAGCTTTCTTT. Translating gives CASMKTGVNTEAFF. This rearrangement joins TRBV7-3 to TRBJ1-1; weak D call: TRBD1 (5 bases). The CDR3 is 14 amino acids. Trimming stripped 7 bases from V and 0 bases from J, with 12 bases between. CDR1 is SGHTA and CDR2 is FQGTGA in the germline V gene.

The chain links TRBV9 to TRBJ2-3; 10 bases fit TRBD2. The germline V gene encodes CDR1 SGDLS and CDR2 YYNGEE. After removal of 3 bases from V and 2 bases from J, the junction contained 6 bases not matched to a gene. This CDR3 spans 16 amino acids. In DNA, the CDR3 is TGTGCCAGCAGCGCGCAACTAGCGGGGTACACAGATACGCAGTATTTT. Its protein is CASSAQLAGYTDTQYF.

V usage is TRBV3-1 (or the pseudogene TRBV3-2) and J usage is TRBJ1-4, with TRBD1 identical over 7 bases. Trimming took 3 bases from V and 8 from J; bases not matched to a gene: 9. The germline V gene has CDR1 LGHDT and CDR2 YNNKEL (reference sequence). The CDR3 consists of 15 residues. Here the CDR3 DNA reads TGTGCCAGCAGCCAGGCCGGAAGGGGGCCGGAAAAACTGTTTTTT. Encoded protein: CASSQAGRGPEKLFF.

The chain employs TRBV1 and TRBJ2-1; TRBD2 is taken as the D call from the table, unchecked against the DNA. TRBV1 is a recognized pseudogene. The CDR3 has 13 residues. For the CDR3, the DNA is TGCACCAGCAGCGGTGTCGGGATACATGAGCAGTTCTTC. It is translated as CTSSGVGIHEQFF.